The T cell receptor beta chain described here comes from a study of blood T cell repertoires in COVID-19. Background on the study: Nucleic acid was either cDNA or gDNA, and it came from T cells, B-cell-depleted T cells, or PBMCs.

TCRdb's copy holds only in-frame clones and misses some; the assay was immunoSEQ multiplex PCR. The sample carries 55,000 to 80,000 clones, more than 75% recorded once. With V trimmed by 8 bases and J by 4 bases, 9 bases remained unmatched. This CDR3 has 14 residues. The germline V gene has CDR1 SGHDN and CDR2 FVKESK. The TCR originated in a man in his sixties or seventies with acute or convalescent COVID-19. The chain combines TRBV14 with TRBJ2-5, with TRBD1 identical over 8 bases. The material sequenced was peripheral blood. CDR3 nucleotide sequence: TGTGCCAGCGGACAAGGTGACAGGGGAGAGACCCAGTACTTC. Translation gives CASGQGDRGETQYF.